This TCR beta chain comes out of a study of identical twins. Findings of the study overall: With abundant cord blood beta clonotypes, insertions were fewer; memory repertoires showed no such pattern.

TCRdb re-called the 5' RACE reads with MiXCR, one entry per CDR3 protein. The sample lists about 520,000 distinct CDR3 sequences, under 25% seen once, with around 0.91% in the top ten. As regards this clonotype: Its target is not known.

Germline CDR1 reads MNHEY; CDR2 reads SVGAGI. The CDR3 is made up of 15 amino acids. V lost 2 bases to trimming and J lost 2 bases, with 11 bases between them. These data also formed part of another study, on T cells expressing NK-cell markers. That source adds: Within several experiments, an anti-gamma-delta TCR antibody kept the sorting limited to alpha-beta TCR T cells.

The V and J genes are TRBV6-5 and TRBJ2-3; TRBD2 is a possible D gene (6 bases). The receptor was isolated from a woman aged 18-29 years in good health. Input material: CD4+ T cells sorted from blood. The CDR3 nucleotides are TGTGCCAGCAGTTACGGTGCGGGGACCACAGATACGCAGTATTTT. This sequence encodes CASSYGAGTTDTQYF.